This T cell receptor beta chain was recorded in a study of CD8 T cells in Susac syndrome. Reverse transcription of 0.5 to 1 ug RNA used random hexamers. Amplification of TCR beta CDR3 was carried out by immunoSEQ multiplex PCR, which covered 54 Vbeta and 13 Jbeta segments. TCRdb fed the immunoSEQ multiplex PCR reads into MiXCR, producing one record per CDR3 protein. Counted here are a few hundred thousand distinct CDR3 sequences, around 93% occurring once; the ten biggest clones make up about 0.071%. With 3 bases clipped from V and 6 bases from J, the junction kept 6 bases outside the gene matches. Germline CDR1 reads KGHSH; CDR2 reads LQKENI. CDR3 length: 16 amino acids. Treatment-naive patients with stable or active relapsing-remitting disease served as multiple sclerosis controls. TEMRA cells were FACS-enriched and CD8+ and CD4+ T cells negatively isolated.

Sequenced input: CD4+ T cells from PBMCs. The chain carries TRBV18 and TRBJ2-2; 11 positions match TRBD2. This sequence was found in a human donor with multiple sclerosis. CDR3 protein: CASSPSLAGEPGELFF. As DNA, the CDR3 is TGTGCCAGCTCACCGTCACTAGCGGGAGAGCCCGGGGAGCTGTTTTTT.